The 5 T cell receptor beta chains below come from one sample, sequenced in a study of T cell responses to AZD1222 COVID-19 vaccine. The data were produced by immunoSEQ multiplex PCR, yet TCRdb's version contains in-frame clones alone and is incomplete. The sample gives 100,000 to 120,000 clones, roughly 90% of which show up once; about 15% is in the top ten. This material consisted of peripheral blood, taken 28 days after the second AZD1222 dose. The receptor source for this set is an adult who received the AZD1222 COVID-19 vaccine.

The chain recombines TRBV7-7 with TRBJ2-1; 11 bases are shared with TRBD1. In germline, CDR1 is SSHAT, CDR2 FNYEAQ (reference sequence). J was trimmed by 2 bases and V by 3 bases; bases with no gene match: 0. This CDR3 contains 15 residues. CDR3 in amino acids: CASSLGQGAYNEQFF. In DNA, the CDR3 is TGTGCCAGCAGCTTGGGACAGGGGGCCTACAATGAGCAGTTCTTC.

The genes are TRBV11-3 and TRBJ1-1; no firm D call. The germline gives CDR1 SGHNT, CDR2 YENEEA. The CDR3 is made up of 14 amino acids. V lost 4 bases and J lost 0, with 9 bases in between. DNA for the CDR3: TGTGCCAGCAGCTATTCCGGGATGAACACTGAAGCTTTCTTT. Its protein is CASSYSGMNTEAFF.

The chain joins TRBV4-2 to TRBJ2-5, with 8 bases identical to TRBD2. The CDR3 has 14 residues. Germline trimming cut 1 base from V and 4 bases from J; bases unmatched to any gene: 2. Germline V lookup: CDR1 LGHNA, CDR2 YNFKEQ. As DNA, the CDR3 is TGTGCCAGCAGCCAAGCCCTAGCGGGAGAGACCCAGTACTTC. The encoded protein is CASSQALAGETQYF.

This clone was recorded once. Relative to the germline gene, one junction end is altered; a read error may explain this. V usage is TRBV7-9 and J usage is TRBJ2-1, with TRBD2 identical over 9 bases. In germline, CDR1 is SEHNR, CDR2 FQNEAQ (reference sequence). This CDR3 has 15 residues. The DNA for the CDR3 is TGTGCCAGCAGCCTAGCTGGCGGGAGGGCTGGGGAGCAGTTCTTC. This encodes CASSLAGGRAGEQFF.

The rearrangement joins TRBV12-5 to TRBJ2-1, with 7 bases matching TRBD1. Unmatched junction bases numbered 11, after V lost 3 bases and J lost 3 bases. This CDR3 has 17 residues. Germline values: CDR1 LGHNT, CDR2 FRNRAP. In DNA, the CDR3 is TGTGCTAGTGGTTTCGGACAGGTTCTCCCAATCTACAATGAGCAGTTCTTC. Amino acids: CASGFGQVLPIYNEQFF.